This T cell receptor (beta chain) originates from a study of blood T cell repertoires in COVID-19. The overall study: Acute and convalescent COVID-19 samples came from the United States, Italy and Spain.

Sequencing used immunoSEQ multiplex PCR; TCRdb keeps in-frame clones, though not all of them. Altogether around 170,000 clones are present, around 84% being singletons, with the ten largest covering approximately 7%. The V gene's germline CDR1 is DFQATT and CDR2 SNEGSKA (reference sequence). V was trimmed by 3 bases and J by 10 bases, leaving 10 bases between them. The CDR3 spans 11 residues. This sequence joins TRBV20-1 and TRBJ2-1; D may be TRBD2 (5 bases). The TCR sequence derives from a middle-aged man with active or convalescent COVID-19. The sample comprised peripheral blood. The CDR3 nucleotides are TGCAGTGCTAGTACTAGACGCGAGCAGTTCTTC. Amino acid sequence: CSASTRREQFF.